This T cell receptor (beta chain) was sequenced during a study of cytomegalovirus exposure and HLA in healthy donors. Study-wide points: In a later analysis, donors in an Asian-associated ancestry cluster reportedly had fewer N-insertions in productive TCRs than the cohort mean. There were some public TCRs occurring in many donors, but most TCR sequences were rare. Analysis performed later found 16,000 or so TCR beta sequences associated with HLA alleles at 0.05 false discovery rate.

About this clone itself: Its antigen is currently unknown.

PCR used 60 Vbeta primers and 13 Jbeta primers. Sequenced by immunoSEQ multiplex PCR; TCRdb stores in-frame clones only, minus some. The sample includes more than 150,000 clones, 70% to 80% of them seen just once. This TCR was recovered from a man in his late teens or twenties in good health and CMV-seronegative. The material sequenced was PBMCs.

The CDR3 protein is CASSQSTGRNTEAFF. The DNA of the CDR3 is TGCGCCAGCAGCCAATCGACAGGGCGGAACACTGAAGCTTTCTTT. V usage is TRBV4-1 and J usage is TRBJ1-1, with 7 bases fitting TRBD1. This CDR3 comprises 15 residues. Trimming at V came to 2 bases and at J to 1 base, leaving 4 bases not matched to a gene. The germline V gene has CDR1 MGHRA and CDR2 YSYEKL.